These 29 T cell receptor beta chains were sequenced from one sample in a study of T cell responses to AZD1222 COVID-19 vaccine. Assay: immunoSEQ multiplex PCR; the TCRdb copy retains only in-frame clones and omits some. The table shows some 98,000 clones, with roughly 90% occurring only once. Sequenced material: peripheral blood, taken 28 days after the second AZD1222 dose. These receptors were obtained from an adult who received the AZD1222 COVID-19 vaccine.

This clone occurred a few times. V is TRBV27 and J is TRBJ1-6; TRBD1 matches 7 bases. Trimming at V came to 7 bases and at J to 3 bases, leaving 18 bases not matched to a gene. Germline CDR1 is MNHEY and CDR2 is SMNVEV (reference sequence). CDR3 length equals 19 residues. CDR3 in amino acids: CASMPKGQSIWSYNSPLHF. CDR3 bases: TGTGCCAGCATGCCGAAGGGACAGTCGATATGGAGCTATAATTCACCCCTCCACTTT.

This clone was observed a single time. The chain recombines TRBV5-1 with TRBJ2-7, with 9 bases lining up with TRBD2. The CDR3 spans 17 residues. Germline V gene sequence: CDR1 SGHRS, CDR2 YFSETQ. With V trimmed by 3 bases and J by 3 bases, 13 bases remained unmatched. CDR3 amino acids: CASSSPPVAGEGYEQYF. CDR3 DNA: TGCGCCAGCAGCTCACCACCAGTAGCGGGAGAAGGCTACGAGCAGTACTTC.

The chain couples TRBV3-1 (or the pseudogene TRBV3-2) to TRBJ2-1; D remains ambiguous. The V gene's germline CDR1 is LGHDT and CDR2 YNNKEL (reference sequence). This CDR3 contains 12 residues. The V end lost 6 bases, the J end lost 9 bases, and 12 bases lay between the germline ends. Here the CDR3 reads CASSPIVGEQFF. DNA for the CDR3: TGTGCCAGCAGTCCGATCGTAGGTGAGCAGTTCTTC.

The chain is built from TRBV19 and TRBJ2-1, with 7 bases fitting TRBD1. The V gene's germline CDR1 is LNHDA and CDR2 SQIVND (reference sequence). This CDR3 has 13 residues. Unmatched junction bases numbered 11, after V lost 5 bases and J lost 13 bases. The CDR3 DNA sequence: TGTGCCAGTAGTGGAGTCCCCGGGACAGTACAGTTCTTC. It codes for CASSGVPGTVQFF.

About this clone itself: A read error may produce the germline difference seen at one junction end. This rearrangement joins TRBV18 to TRBJ2-2; D may be TRBD2 (6 bases). The CDR3 is 15 amino acids. Germline V CDR1 and CDR2: KGHSH, LQKENI. The CDR3 DNA reads TGTGCCAGCTCGCCACGGGAGTTCGGCACCGGGGAGCTGTTTTTT. Its translation: CASSPREFGTGELFF.

The chain carries TRBV6-6 and TRBJ1-5; 8 nucleotides align to TRBD1. The CDR3 extends over 14 amino acids. V lost 7 bases and J lost 3; bases outside the gene matches: 5. Germline V lookup: CDR1 MNHNY, CDR2 SVGAGI (reference sequence). Here the CDR3 DNA reads TGTGCCAGCACCAGGACAGGGAACAATCAGCCCCAGCATTTT. This translates into CASTRTGNNQPQHF.

This chain connects TRBV7-2 to TRBJ2-5; D may be TRBD2 (5 bases). The ends were cut back, 3 bases at V and 5 bases at J, with 16 bases in the middle. From germline, CDR1 is SGHTA and CDR2 FQGNSA. CDR3 length equals 15 residues. The CDR3 DNA follows: TGTGCCAGCAGCTTCGGGGTCCCTAGCTGGGAGACCCAGTACTTC. This gives the protein CASSFGVPSWETQYF.

This chain joins TRBV30 and TRBJ1-2; D gene ambiguous. The CDR3 extends over 12 amino acids. V lost 5 bases to trimming and J lost 4 bases, with 11 bases between them. Germline V gives CDR1 GTSNPN, CDR2 SVGIG (reference sequence). In nucleotides, the CDR3 is TGTGCCTGGGCCCCAGGAGGCTATGGCTACACCTTC. It yields the protein CAWAPGGYGYTF.

The chain is built from TRBV11-1 and TRBJ1-6; 10 bases fit TRBD1. From germline, CDR1 is SGHAT and CDR2 FQDESV (reference sequence). Germline trimming cut 5 bases from V and 8 bases from J; bases unmatched to any gene: 6. The CDR3 has 15 amino acids. CDR3 DNA sequence: TGTGCCAGCAGCCTGGGACAGGGGATGTATTCACCCCTCCACTTT. Translation: CASSLGQGMYSPLHF.

This clone came up a few times. V is TRBV19 and J is TRBJ2-7; 8 bases align to TRBD2. This CDR3 comprises 17 residues. The germline gives CDR1 LNHDA, CDR2 SQIVND (reference sequence). J gave up 2 bases and V 5 bases, and 14 bases lay outside the gene matches. CDR3 coding DNA: TGTGCCAGTAGTCCTTCCCGAGCGGGAGAGATGCCCTACGAGCAGTACTTC. Residues: CASSPSRAGEMPYEQYF.

V usage is TRBV27 and J usage is TRBJ2-3, with D perhaps TRBD2 (6 bases). The CDR3 sequence is 16 residues long. V dropped 6 bases and J dropped 1 base, with 17 bases sitting between them. The germline V gene has CDR1 MNHEY and CDR2 SMNVEV (reference sequence). This CDR3 is CASSSPGGSGTDTQYF. The CDR3 region has the DNA TGTGCCAGCAGCTCCCCAGGAGGGAGTGGCACAGATACGCAGTATTTT.

The chain joins TRBV20-1 to TRBJ1-1; no reliable D call. From germline, CDR1 is DFQATT and CDR2 SNEGSKA (reference sequence). Trimming left V 6 bases short and J 1 base short, with 6 bases between. The CDR3 has 11 residues. In DNA, the CDR3 is TGCAGTGCCCAGAAGAACACTGAAGCTTTCTTT. Translating gives CSAQKNTEAFF.

In its sample, this clone was seen a few times. The genes are TRBV4-1 and TRBJ2-1; 7 bases map to TRBD2. Per germline, CDR1 MGHRA and CDR2 YSYEKL. The CDR3 has 17 amino acids. Trimming cost V 4 bases and J 1 base; bases outside gene matches: 10. CDR3 sequence (DNA): TGCGCCAGCAGCCGCGGCGGACTAGTGATGTCCTACAATGAGCAGTTCTTC. This codes for CASSRGGLVMSYNEQFF.

The chain links TRBV6-1 to TRBJ1-2, with D hard to call. Trimming removed 2 bases from V and 6 bases from J, with 16 bases in between. Germline CDR1 reads MNHNS; CDR2 reads SASEGT. This CDR3 has 15 amino acids. CDR3 sequence (DNA): TGTGCCAGCAGTGAACCTCGGATCGAAGTGAATGGCTACACCTTC. Its protein is CASSEPRIEVNGYTF.

The rearrangement uses TRBV7-2 and TRBJ2-2; perhaps TRBD2 as D (6 bases). The germline CDR1 and CDR2 sequences are SGHTA and FQGNSA. The CDR3 has 16 amino acids. Trimming took 5 bases from V and 0 from J, leaving 13 bases between them. The CDR3 reads CASSTPGLSNTGELFF. The CDR3 DNA reads TGTGCCAGCAGCACCCCGGGACTTTCGAACACCGGGGAGCTGTTTTTT.

This sequence joins TRBV24-1 and TRBJ2-7; tentative D call: TRBD1 (5 bases). CDR3 length: 11 amino acids. The V gene lost 6 bases and the J gene lost 5 bases, with 7 bases spanning the gap. Germline V CDR1 and CDR2: KGHDR, SFDVKD. CDR3 nucleotides: TGTGCCACCAGTAGGGGCGACGAGCAGTACTTC. Its translation is CATSRGDEQYF.

V usage is TRBV28 and J usage is TRBJ1-4; possible D gene TRBD1, 5 bases. Germline V lookup: CDR1 MDHEN, CDR2 SYDVKM. CDR3 size: 15 residues. Trimming removed 5 bases from V and 3 bases from J, with 13 bases in between. Here the CDR3 DNA reads TGTGCCAGCAGTCCCCCGAGGGGATCTAATGAAAAACTGTTTTTT. Protein product: CASSPPRGSNEKLFF. The complete variable domain, with remaining parts taken from reference TRBV28 and TRBJ1-4, reads DVKVTQSSRYLVKRTGEKVFLECVQDMDHENMFWYRQDPGLGLRLIYFSYDVKMKEKGDIPEGYSVSREKKERFSLILESASTNQTSMYLCASSPPRGSNEKLFFGSGTQLSVL.

J is TRBJ1-5 and V is TRBV28; 11 positions match TRBD1. CDR3 length equals 20 residues. Trimming at V came to 6 bases and at J to 0 bases, leaving 16 bases not matched to a gene. CDR1 is MDHEN and CDR2 is SYDVKM in the germline V gene. This CDR3 is CASSLTSPGQGGDSNQPQHF. CDR3 nucleotides: TGTGCCAGCAGCCTAACCTCTCCGGGACAGGGGGGTGATAGCAATCAGCCCCAGCATTTT.

The rearrangement links TRBV18 to TRBJ2-7; 10 bases match TRBD1. Germline assignment: CDR1 KGHSH and CDR2 LQKENI. This CDR3 contains 16 residues. After removal of 5 bases from V and 3 bases from J, the junction contained 10 bases not matched to a gene. The DNA for the CDR3 is TGTGCCAGCTCAATGGGACAGGGGAATGGCCACTACGAGCAGTACTTC. As protein: CASSMGQGNGHYEQYF.

CDR3 coding DNA: TGTGCCAGCAGTGAAGATCAAGGAGGGTCCCAGCCCCAGCATTTT. It codes for CASSEDQGGSQPQHF. This rearrangement joins TRBV6-1 to TRBJ1-5; D remains unclear. The CDR3 runs to 15 residues. The germline gives CDR1 MNHNS, CDR2 SASEGT. The V end was cut by 1 base, the J end by 7 bases, with 14 bases between.

The chain combines TRBV19 with TRBJ2-6; the match to TRBD1 covers 8 bases. The germline CDR1 and CDR2 sequences are LNHDA and SQIVND (reference sequence). The length of the CDR3 is 18 residues. Germline trimming cut 5 bases from V and 0 bases from J; bases unmatched to any gene: 9. The chain's CDR3 is CASSLSGQGFSGANVLTF. CDR3 coding DNA: TGTGCCAGTAGTTTATCCGGACAGGGCTTCTCTGGGGCCAACGTCCTGACTTTC.

The chain is built from TRBV20-1 and TRBJ2-1, with D uncertain. Trimming removed 3 bases at V and 1 base at J, with 13 bases between. Germline V gene data show CDR1 as DFQATT and CDR2 as SNEGSKA (reference sequence). The CDR3 runs to 15 residues. CDR3 protein: CSASLFGLSYNEQFF. The CDR3 DNA sequence: TGCAGTGCTAGTCTGTTCGGTCTGTCCTACAATGAGCAGTTCTTC.

The V call is TRBV6-5, the J call TRBJ2-7; TRBD2 aligns across 16 bases. The CDR3 is made up of 14 amino acids. V lost 8 bases and J lost 4; bases outside the gene matches: 2. Germline lookup yields CDR1 MNHEY and CDR2 SVGAGI. CDR3 residues: CASGTSGREYEQYF. The CDR3 region has the DNA TGTGCCAGCGGGACTAGCGGGAGGGAATACGAGCAGTACTTC.

This chain links TRBV10-3 with TRBJ2-1, with 7 bases lining up with TRBD1. Germline CDR1 is ENHRY and CDR2 is SYGVKD. With V trimmed by 5 bases and J by 0 bases, 7 bases remained unmatched. The CDR3 spans 16 residues. The CDR3 coding sequence is TGTGCCATCAGTCCGACAGGGACCAGCTCCTACAATGAGCAGTTCTTC. It yields the protein CAISPTGTSSYNEQFF.

This chain connects TRBV28 to TRBJ1-5; D unresolved. Germline assignment: CDR1 MDHEN and CDR2 SYDVKM. This CDR3 has 16 amino acids. The V end was cut by 2 bases, the J end by 4 bases, with 15 bases between. CDR3 coding DNA: TGTGCCAGCAGTTTAAGTCGGCTAGGGCGAAATCAGCCCCAGCATTTT. Protein sequence: CASSLSRLGRNQPQHF.

The rearrangement links TRBV10-2 to TRBJ2-2; D is unresolved. The CDR3 has 13 amino acids. From germline, CDR1 is WSHSY and CDR2 SAAADI. Between the trimmed V and J ends, which lost 1 base and 7 bases, there was a span of 7 bases. The CDR3 loop is CASSEWSGGELFF. CDR3 nucleotide sequence: TGCGCCAGCAGTGAGTGGTCGGGCGGGGAGCTGTTTTTT.

The rearrangement uses TRBV27 and TRBJ2-1, with 13 positions matching TRBD2. CDR3 size: 15 residues. CDR1 MNHEY and CDR2 SMNVEV come from the germline V gene (reference sequence). V trimming: 5 bases; J trimming: 6 bases; junction bases outside the gene matches: 4. CDR3 sequence reads: CASSQWTSGSNEQFF. DNA for the CDR3: TGTGCCAGCAGTCAGTGGACTAGCGGGAGCAATGAGCAGTTCTTC.

The chain carries TRBV5-8 and TRBJ1-2, with D hard to call. V was cut by 4 bases and J by 4 bases, with 11 bases left in between. The germline gives CDR1 SGHTS, CDR2 YDEGEE. The CDR3 loop spans 13 amino acids. In nucleotides, the CDR3 is TGTGCCAGCAGCCCTGGAGGTCCCTATGGCTACACCTTC. This codes for CASSPGGPYGYTF.

The chain uses TRBV12-3 or TRBV12-4 and TRBJ1-6; D gene uncertain. V was trimmed by 6 bases and J by 6 bases, leaving 9 bases between them. The CDR3 covers 13 residues. The CDR3 protein is CASRRGSNSPLHF. For the CDR3, the DNA is TGTGCCAGCAGGAGAGGGAGTAATTCACCCCTCCACTTT.